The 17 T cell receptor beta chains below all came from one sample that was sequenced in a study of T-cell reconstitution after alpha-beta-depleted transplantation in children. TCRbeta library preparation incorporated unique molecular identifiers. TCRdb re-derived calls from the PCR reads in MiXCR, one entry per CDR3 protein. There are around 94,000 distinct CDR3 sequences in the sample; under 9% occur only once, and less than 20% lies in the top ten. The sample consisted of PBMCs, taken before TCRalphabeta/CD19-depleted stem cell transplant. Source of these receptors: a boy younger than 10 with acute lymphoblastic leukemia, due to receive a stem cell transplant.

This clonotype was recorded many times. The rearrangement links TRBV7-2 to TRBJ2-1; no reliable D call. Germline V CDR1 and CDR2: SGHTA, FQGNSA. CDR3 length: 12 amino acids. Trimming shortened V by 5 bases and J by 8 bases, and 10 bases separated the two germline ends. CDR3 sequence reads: CASSPPGDEQFF. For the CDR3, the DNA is TGTGCCAGCAGCCCACCTGGAGATGAGCAGTTCTTC.

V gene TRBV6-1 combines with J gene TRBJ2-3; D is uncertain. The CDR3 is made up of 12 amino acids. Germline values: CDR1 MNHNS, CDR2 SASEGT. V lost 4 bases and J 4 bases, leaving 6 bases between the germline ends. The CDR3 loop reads CASSVEADTQYF. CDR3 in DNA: TGTGCCAGCAGTGTCGAAGCAGATACGCAGTATTTT.

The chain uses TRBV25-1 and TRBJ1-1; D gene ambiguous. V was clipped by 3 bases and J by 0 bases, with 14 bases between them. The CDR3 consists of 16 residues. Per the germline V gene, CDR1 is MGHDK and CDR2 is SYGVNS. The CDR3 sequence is CASSESLWPMNTEAFF. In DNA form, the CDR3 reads TGTGCCAGCAGTGAGAGCCTATGGCCGATGAACACTGAAGCTTTCTTT.

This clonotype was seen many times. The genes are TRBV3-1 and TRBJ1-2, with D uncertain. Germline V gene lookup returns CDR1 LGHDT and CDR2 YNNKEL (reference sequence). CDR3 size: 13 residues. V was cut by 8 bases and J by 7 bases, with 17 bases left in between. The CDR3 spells CASFHLSTGGYTF. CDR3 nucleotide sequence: TGTGCCAGCTTTCACCTCTCAACGGGTGGCTACACCTTC.

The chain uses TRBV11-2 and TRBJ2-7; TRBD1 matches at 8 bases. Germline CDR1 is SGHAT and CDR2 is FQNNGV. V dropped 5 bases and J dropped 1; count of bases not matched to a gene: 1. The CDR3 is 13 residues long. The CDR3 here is CASSRTGSYEQYF. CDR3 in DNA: TGTGCCAGCAGCCGGACAGGGTCCTACGAGCAGTACTTC. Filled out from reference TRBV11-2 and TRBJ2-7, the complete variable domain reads EAGVAQSPRYKIIEKRQSVAFWCNPISGHATLYWYQQILGQGPKLLIQFQNNGVVDDSQLPKDRFSAERLKGVDSTLKIQPAKLEDSAVYLCASSRTGSYEQYFGPGTRLTVT.

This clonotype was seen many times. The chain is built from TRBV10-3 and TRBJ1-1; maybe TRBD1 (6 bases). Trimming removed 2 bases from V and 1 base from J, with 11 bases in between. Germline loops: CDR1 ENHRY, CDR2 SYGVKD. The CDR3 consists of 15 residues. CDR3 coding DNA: TGTGCCATCAGTGAGCCGAGGGACAAGAACACTGAAGCTTTCTTT. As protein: CAISEPRDKNTEAFF.

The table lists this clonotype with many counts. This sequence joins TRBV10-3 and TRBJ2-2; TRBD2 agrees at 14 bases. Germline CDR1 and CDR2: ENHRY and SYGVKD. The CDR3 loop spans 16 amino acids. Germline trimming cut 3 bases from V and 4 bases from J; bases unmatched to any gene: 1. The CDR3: CAISEGLAGGTGELFF. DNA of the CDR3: TGTGCCATCAGTGAAGGACTAGCGGGGGGCACCGGGGAGCTGTTTTTT.

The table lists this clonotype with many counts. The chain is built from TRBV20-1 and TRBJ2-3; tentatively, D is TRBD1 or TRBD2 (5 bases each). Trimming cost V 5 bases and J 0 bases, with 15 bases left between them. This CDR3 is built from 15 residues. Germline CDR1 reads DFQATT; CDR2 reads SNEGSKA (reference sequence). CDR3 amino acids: CSAVHQGVSTDTQYF. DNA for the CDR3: TGCAGTGCTGTACACCAGGGAGTTAGCACAGATACGCAGTATTTT.

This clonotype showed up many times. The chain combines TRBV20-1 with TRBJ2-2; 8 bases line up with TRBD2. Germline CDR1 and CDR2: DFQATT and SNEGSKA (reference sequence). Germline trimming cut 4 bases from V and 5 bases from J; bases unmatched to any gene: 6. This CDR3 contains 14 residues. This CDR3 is CSAKAGGDTGELFF. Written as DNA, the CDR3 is TGCAGTGCTAAGGCGGGGGGCGATACCGGGGAGCTGTTTTTT.

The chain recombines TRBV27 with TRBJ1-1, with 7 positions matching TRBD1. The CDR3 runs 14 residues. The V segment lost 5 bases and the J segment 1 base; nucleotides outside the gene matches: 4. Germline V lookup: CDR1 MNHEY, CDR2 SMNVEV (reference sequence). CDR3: CASSAGQRNTEAFF. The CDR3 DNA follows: TGTGCCAGCAGTGCGGGACAGAGGAACACTGAAGCTTTCTTT.

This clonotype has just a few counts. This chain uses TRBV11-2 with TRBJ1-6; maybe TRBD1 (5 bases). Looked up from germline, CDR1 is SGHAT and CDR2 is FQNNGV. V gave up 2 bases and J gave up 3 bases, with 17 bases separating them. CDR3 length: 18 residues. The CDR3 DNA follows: TGTGCCAGCAGCTTAACCATAGCAGGGCCCTTCTATAATTCACCCCTCCACTTT. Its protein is CASSLTIAGPFYNSPLHF.

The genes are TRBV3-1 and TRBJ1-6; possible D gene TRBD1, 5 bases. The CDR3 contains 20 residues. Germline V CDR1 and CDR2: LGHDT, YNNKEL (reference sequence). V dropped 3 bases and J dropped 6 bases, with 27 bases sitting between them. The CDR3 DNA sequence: TGTGCCAGCAGCCACCTCGCCCGGGGGGGAACCCGGGACGTTAATTCACCCCTCCACTTT. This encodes CASSHLARGGTRDVNSPLHF.

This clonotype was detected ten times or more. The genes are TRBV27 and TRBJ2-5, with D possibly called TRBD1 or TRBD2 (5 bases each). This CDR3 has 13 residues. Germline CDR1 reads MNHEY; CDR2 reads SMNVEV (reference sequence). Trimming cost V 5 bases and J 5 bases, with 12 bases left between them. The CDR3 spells CASSTWDLETQYF. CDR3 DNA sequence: TGTGCCAGCAGTACGTGGGACCTCGAGACCCAGTACTTC.

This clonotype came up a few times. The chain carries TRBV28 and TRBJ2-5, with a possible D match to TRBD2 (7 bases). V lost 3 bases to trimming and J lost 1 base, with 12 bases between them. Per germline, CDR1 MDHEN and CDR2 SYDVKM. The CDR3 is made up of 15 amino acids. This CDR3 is CASSLVGGGQETQYF. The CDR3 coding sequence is TGTGCCAGCAGTTTGGTAGGGGGGGGCCAAGAGACCCAGTACTTC.

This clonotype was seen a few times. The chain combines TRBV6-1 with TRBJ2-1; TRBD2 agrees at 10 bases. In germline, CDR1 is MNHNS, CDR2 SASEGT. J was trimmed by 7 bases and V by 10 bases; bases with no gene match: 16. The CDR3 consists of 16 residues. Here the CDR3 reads CATSTSGPLLRNEQFF. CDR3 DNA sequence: TGTGCCACCTCGACTAGCGGGCCCCTTCTTAGGAATGAGCAGTTCTTC.

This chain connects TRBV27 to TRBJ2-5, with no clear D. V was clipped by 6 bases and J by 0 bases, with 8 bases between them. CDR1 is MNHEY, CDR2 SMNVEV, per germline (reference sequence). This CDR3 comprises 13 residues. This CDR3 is CASRILDQETQYF. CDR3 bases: TGTGCCAGCAGGATACTGGACCAAGAGACCCAGTACTTC.

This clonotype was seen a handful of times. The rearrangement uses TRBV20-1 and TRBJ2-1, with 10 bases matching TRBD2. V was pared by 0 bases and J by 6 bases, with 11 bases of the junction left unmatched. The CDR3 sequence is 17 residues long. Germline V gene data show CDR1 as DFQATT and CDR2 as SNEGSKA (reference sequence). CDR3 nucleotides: TGCAGTGCTAGAGATCGGCGGGGGCTAGCGGGGGCCAATGAGCAGTTCTTC. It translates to CSARDRRGLAGANEQFF.